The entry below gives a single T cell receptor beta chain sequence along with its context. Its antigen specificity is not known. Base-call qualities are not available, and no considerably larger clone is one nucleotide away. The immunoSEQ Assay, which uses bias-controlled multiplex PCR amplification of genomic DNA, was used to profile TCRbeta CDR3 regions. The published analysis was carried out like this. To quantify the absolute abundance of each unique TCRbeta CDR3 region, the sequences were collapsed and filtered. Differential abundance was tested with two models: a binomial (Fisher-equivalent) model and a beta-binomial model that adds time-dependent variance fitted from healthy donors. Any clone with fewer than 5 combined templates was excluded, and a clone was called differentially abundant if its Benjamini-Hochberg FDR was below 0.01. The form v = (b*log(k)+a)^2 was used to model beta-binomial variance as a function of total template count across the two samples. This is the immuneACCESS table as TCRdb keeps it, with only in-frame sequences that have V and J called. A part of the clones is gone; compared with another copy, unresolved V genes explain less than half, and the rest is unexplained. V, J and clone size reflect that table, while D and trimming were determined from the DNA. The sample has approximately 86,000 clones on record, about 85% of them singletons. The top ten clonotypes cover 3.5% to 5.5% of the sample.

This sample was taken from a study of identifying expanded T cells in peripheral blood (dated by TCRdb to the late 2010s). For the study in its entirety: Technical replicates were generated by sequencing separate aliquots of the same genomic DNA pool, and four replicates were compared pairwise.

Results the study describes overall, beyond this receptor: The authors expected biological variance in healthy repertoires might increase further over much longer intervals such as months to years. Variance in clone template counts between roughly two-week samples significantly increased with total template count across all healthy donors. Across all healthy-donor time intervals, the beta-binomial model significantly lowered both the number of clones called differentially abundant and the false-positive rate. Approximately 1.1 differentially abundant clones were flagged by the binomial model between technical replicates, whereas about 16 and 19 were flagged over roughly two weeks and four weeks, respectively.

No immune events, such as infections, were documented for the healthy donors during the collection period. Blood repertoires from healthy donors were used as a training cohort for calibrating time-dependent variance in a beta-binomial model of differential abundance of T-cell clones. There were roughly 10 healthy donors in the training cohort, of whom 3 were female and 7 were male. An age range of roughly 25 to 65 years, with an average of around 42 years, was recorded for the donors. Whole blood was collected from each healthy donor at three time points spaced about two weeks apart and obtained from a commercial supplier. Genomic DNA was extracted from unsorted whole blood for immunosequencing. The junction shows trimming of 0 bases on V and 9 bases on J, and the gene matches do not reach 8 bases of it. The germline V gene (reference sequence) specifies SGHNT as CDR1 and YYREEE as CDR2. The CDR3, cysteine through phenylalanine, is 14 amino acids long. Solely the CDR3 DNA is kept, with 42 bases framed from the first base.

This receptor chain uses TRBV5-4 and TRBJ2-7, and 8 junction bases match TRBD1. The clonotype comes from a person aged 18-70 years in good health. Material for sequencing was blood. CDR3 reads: CASSLAQGAQGQYF. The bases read TGTGCCAGCAGCTTGGCCCAGGGGGCGCAAGGGCAGTACTTC.